This TCR beta chain appears in the sequencing data of a study of CD8+ T cells in alopecia areata. Per germline, CDR1 SGHTA and CDR2 FQGNSA. There are 15 residues in the CDR3. Trimming took 6 bases from V and 2 from J, leaving 14 bases between them. Following extraction, RNA underwent reverse transcription to cDNA, which served as the sequencing template. Data came from immunoSEQ multiplex PCR; TCRdb stores just in-frame clones and leaves some out. The sample holds under 250,000 clones; about 57% are singletons and the top ten take around 1.5%. As to this clone: What it binds is unknown.

General study results and limits: Clonality in lesional scalp, especially alopecia totalis/universalis, exceeded that of normal scalp.

Treatment in this sample: oral pan-JAK inhibitor, 5-10 mg twice daily. The chain carries TRBV7-2 and TRBJ1-5; tentatively, D is TRBD1 (5 bases). This receptor was identified in a human donor with alopecia areata. This specimen consisted of CD4+ T cells sorted from blood, obtained at week 4, from a patient treated with tofacitinib. CDR3 amino acids: CASRGGGFGNQPQHF. CDR3 DNA: TGTGCCAGCAGGGGCGGGGGATTTGGCAATCAGCCCCAGCATTTT.